A selection of T cell receptor beta chains follows, all from one sample in a study of blood T cells in healthy people across ages. TCRdb called the 5' RACE reads again in MiXCR, with one record for every CDR3 protein. This table has about 680,000 distinct CDR3 sequences, 45% to 50% appearing once. Sequenced material: blood. Receptors originate from a woman aged 60-75 years in good health. CDR3s include the opening cysteine and the closing phenylalanine or tryptophan. Each record gives: D gene, V gene, clone size, J gene, CDR3 DNA, CDR3 protein. D genes are given only for firm matches. Size tells how often a clone was seen (once, few, many) or the class of an expanded clone, and some rows leave it out.

-,TRBV6-6,-,TRBJ2-3,TGTGCCAGCAGTTACTACGAGGGGCAGTATTTT,CASSYYEGQYF
-,TRBV29-1,many,TRBJ1-4,TGCAGCGTTGGCGGCTCGAGAGGTGGGAATGAAAAACTGTTTTTT,CSVGGSRGGNEKLFF
-,TRBV7-2,-,TRBJ2-7,TGTGCCAGCAGCTTTGCCCCCAGTCCGGGGATGGGTGAGCAGTACTTC,CASSFAPSPGMGEQYF
TRBD2,TRBV20-1,few,TRBJ2-4,TGCAGTGCTTCTCAAGCGGGAGGGGGGAACATTCAGTACTTC,CSASQAGGGNIQYF
-,TRBV7-2,-,TRBJ2-5,TGTGCCAGCAGCCGTAGGACAGAGACCCAGTACTTC,CASSRRTETQYF
-,TRBV6-5,few,TRBJ2-1,TGTGCCAGCAGGAACCCGGACGGAGAAAAGCAGTTCTTC,CASRNPDGEKQFF
-,TRBV4-3,-,TRBJ1-6,TGCGCCAGCAGCCAAGAACTCGGTTCACCCCTCCACTTT,CASSQELGSPLHF
TRBD2,TRBV2,few,TRBJ2-7,TGTGCCAGCAGCGACGGACTAGCGGGAGCCTACGAGCAGTACTTC,CASSDGLAGAYEQYF
-,TRBV20-1,few,TRBJ2-7,TGCAGTGCTAGACTCTTGGGCCGAAGCTCCTACGAGCAGTACTTC,CSARLLGRSSYEQYF
-,TRBV25-1,many,TRBJ2-7,TGTGCCAGCAGTGACTTCGGCGGAGGGGCCTACGAGCAGTACTTC,CASSDFGGGAYEQYF
TRBD2,TRBV20-1,many,TRBJ2-5,TGCAGTGCTATTAGCGGGAGCTGGGAGTACTTC,CSAISGSWEYF
-,TRBV7-3,-,TRBJ2-1,TGTGCCAGCAGGTACTCCGGCGTTCCTGAGCAGTTCTTC,CASRYSGVPEQFF
-,TRBV7-2,-,TRBJ2-7,TGTGCCAGCAGCCGACTTGTGAACTACGAGCAGTACTTC,CASSRLVNYEQYF
TRBD1,TRBV5-1,-,TRBJ1-5,TGCGCCAGCAGCTTGGGACAGGGAAAGCCCCAGCATTTT,CASSLGQGKPQHF
TRBD1,TRBV4-3,few,TRBJ2-1,TGCGCCAGCAGCCAATGGTTGACAGGGGTAGAGTTCTTC,CASSQWLTGVEFF
TRBD2,TRBV24-1,-,TRBJ2-1,TGTGCCACCAGTGGGACTAGCGGGAGTGGCAATGAGCAGTTCTTC,CATSGTSGSGNEQFF
TRBD1,TRBV6-5,few,TRBJ1-2,TGTGCCAGCAGTTCACGACAGGGGATTGGCGGCTACACCTTC,CASSSRQGIGGYTF
-,TRBV20-1,-,TRBJ2-1,TGCAGTGCTAGAGGGAGTGCGGGCTCCTACAATGAGCAGTTCTTC,CSARGSAGSYNEQFF
-,TRBV24-1,-,TRBJ2-1,TGTGCCACCAGTGATTCGTCCGGGACTTACGAGCAGTTCTTC,CATSDSSGTYEQFF
TRBD1,TRBV5-1,-,TRBJ2-1,TGCGCCAGCAGCTCTGGGACAGGGAACAATGAGCAGTTCTTC,CASSSGTGNNEQFF
-,TRBV7-2,few,TRBJ2-3,TGTGCCAGCAGCCCATACAGGGACACAGATACGCAGTATTTT,CASSPYRDTDTQYF
TRBD1,TRBV7-2,few,TRBJ2-7,TGTGCCAGCAGCCGGGACAGGGTGTTCGAGCAGTACTTC,CASSRDRVFEQYF
-,TRBV20-1,many,TRBJ2-5,TGCAGTGCTAGAGGTGGGGCAGGGCATTGGGATGAGCAGTACTTC,CSARGGAGHWDEQYF
-,TRBV20-1,few,TRBJ2-3,TGCAGTGCTAGAATATCAGATACGCAGTATTTT,CSARISDTQYF
-,TRBV12-3/TRBV12-4,few,TRBJ2-2,TGTGCCAGCAGTTTACAGTCGAACACCGGGGAGCTGTTTTTT,CASSLQSNTGELFF
-,TRBV4-1,-,TRBJ2-7,TGCGCCAGCAGCCAAGGTTCTGGAAACTACGAGCAGTACTTC,CASSQGSGNYEQYF
-,TRBV6-2/TRBV6-3,-,TRBJ2-7,TGTGCCAGCAGTTACGCAAAGAAATCCTACGAGCAGTACTTC,CASSYAKKSYEQYF
TRBD2,TRBV11-3,few,TRBJ2-1,TGTGCCAGCAGCCCTCCGGGACTATACAATGAGCAGTTCTTC,CASSPPGLYNEQFF
TRBD1,TRBV7-9,-,TRBJ1-1,TGTGCCAGCAGCTCGGGGACAGGGGTTGGAGCTTTCTTT,CASSSGTGVGAFF
-,TRBV18,-,TRBJ2-5,TGTGCCAGCTCACCACCGAGTTCGGCAGGGGAAGAGACCCAGTACTTC,CASSPPSSAGEETQYF
-,TRBV7-2,-,TRBJ2-1,TGTGCCAGCAGCCCAAGCCGGCGGGACCACGAGCAGTTCTTC,CASSPSRRDHEQFF
-,TRBV28,-,TRBJ1-2,TGTGCCAGCAGTTTCAGTGGTTTGGGCTATGGCTACACCTTC,CASSFSGLGYGYTF
-,TRBV20-1,-,TRBJ2-4,TGCAGTGCTAGCGGCTTAAAAAACATTCAGTACTTC,CSASGLKNIQYF
-,TRBV20-1,many,TRBJ2-7,TGCAGTGCAAAACCGGGCCATCGCGGGCAGTACTTC,CSAKPGHRGQYF
-,TRBV20-1,few,TRBJ2-1,TGCAGTGCTCCACGCAGCGGTAATGAGCAGTTCTTC,CSAPRSGNEQFF
-,TRBV2,few,TRBJ2-5,TGTGCCAGCAGTGAAGTGCACGGTGGAGGTGGAACCCAGTACTTC,CASSEVHGGGGTQYF
-,TRBV9,-,TRBJ2-1,TGTGCCAGCAGCCGAACGCAACTCTACAATGAGCAGTTCTTC,CASSRTQLYNEQFF
TRBD1,TRBV5-6,few,TRBJ2-7,TGTGCCAGCAGCTCCCGGACAGGGGAACCCTACGAGCAGTACTTC,CASSSRTGEPYEQYF
-,TRBV27,few,TRBJ2-7,TGTGCCAGCGTAACACAGGGTCCCTACGAGCAGTACTTC,CASVTQGPYEQYF
-,TRBV5-8,-,TRBJ2-1,TGTGCCAGCAGCTTTAGGGGCGGGAATGAGCAGTTCTTC,CASSFRGGNEQFF
TRBD1,TRBV7-2,-,TRBJ2-7,TGTGCCAGCAGCTTAGTCGGGACAGGGTTAGACGAGCAGTACTTC,CASSLVGTGLDEQYF
TRBD1,TRBV18,few,TRBJ2-7,TGTGCCAGCTCACCCGGACAGGGGGCTGATGAGCAGTACTTC,CASSPGQGADEQYF
-,TRBV6-2/TRBV6-3,-,TRBJ2-1,TGTGCCAGCAGTTACGAACTTAAGGGGAGGAATGAGCAGTTCTTC,CASSYELKGRNEQFF
-,TRBV7-9,-,TRBJ1-6,TGTGCCAGCAGCTTAGGACAGGCCCTCCCTTATAATTCACCCCTCCACTTT,CASSLGQALPYNSPLHF
-,TRBV9,few,TRBJ2-4,TGTGCCAGCAGCGTAGGCCCGGGAACGGCTAATCAGTACTTC,CASSVGPGTANQYF
-,TRBV7-2,few,TRBJ1-2,TGTGCCAGCAGCTTAGTCGGTGCGGGATCTAACTATGGCTACACCTTC,CASSLVGAGSNYGYTF
-,TRBV6-2/TRBV6-3,few,TRBJ2-2,TGTGCCAGCACCCCCTTTGCCGGGGAGCTGTTTTTT,CASTPFAGELFF
-,TRBV28,-,TRBJ1-2,TGTGCCAGCACGGGAGAGAAGGACTATGGCTACACCTTC,CASTGEKDYGYTF
-,TRBV4-2,-,TRBJ2-1,TGTGCCAGCAGCCAAGATTTGTCGGGACCTGGTTCCTACGAGCAGTTCTTC,CASSQDLSGPGSYEQFF